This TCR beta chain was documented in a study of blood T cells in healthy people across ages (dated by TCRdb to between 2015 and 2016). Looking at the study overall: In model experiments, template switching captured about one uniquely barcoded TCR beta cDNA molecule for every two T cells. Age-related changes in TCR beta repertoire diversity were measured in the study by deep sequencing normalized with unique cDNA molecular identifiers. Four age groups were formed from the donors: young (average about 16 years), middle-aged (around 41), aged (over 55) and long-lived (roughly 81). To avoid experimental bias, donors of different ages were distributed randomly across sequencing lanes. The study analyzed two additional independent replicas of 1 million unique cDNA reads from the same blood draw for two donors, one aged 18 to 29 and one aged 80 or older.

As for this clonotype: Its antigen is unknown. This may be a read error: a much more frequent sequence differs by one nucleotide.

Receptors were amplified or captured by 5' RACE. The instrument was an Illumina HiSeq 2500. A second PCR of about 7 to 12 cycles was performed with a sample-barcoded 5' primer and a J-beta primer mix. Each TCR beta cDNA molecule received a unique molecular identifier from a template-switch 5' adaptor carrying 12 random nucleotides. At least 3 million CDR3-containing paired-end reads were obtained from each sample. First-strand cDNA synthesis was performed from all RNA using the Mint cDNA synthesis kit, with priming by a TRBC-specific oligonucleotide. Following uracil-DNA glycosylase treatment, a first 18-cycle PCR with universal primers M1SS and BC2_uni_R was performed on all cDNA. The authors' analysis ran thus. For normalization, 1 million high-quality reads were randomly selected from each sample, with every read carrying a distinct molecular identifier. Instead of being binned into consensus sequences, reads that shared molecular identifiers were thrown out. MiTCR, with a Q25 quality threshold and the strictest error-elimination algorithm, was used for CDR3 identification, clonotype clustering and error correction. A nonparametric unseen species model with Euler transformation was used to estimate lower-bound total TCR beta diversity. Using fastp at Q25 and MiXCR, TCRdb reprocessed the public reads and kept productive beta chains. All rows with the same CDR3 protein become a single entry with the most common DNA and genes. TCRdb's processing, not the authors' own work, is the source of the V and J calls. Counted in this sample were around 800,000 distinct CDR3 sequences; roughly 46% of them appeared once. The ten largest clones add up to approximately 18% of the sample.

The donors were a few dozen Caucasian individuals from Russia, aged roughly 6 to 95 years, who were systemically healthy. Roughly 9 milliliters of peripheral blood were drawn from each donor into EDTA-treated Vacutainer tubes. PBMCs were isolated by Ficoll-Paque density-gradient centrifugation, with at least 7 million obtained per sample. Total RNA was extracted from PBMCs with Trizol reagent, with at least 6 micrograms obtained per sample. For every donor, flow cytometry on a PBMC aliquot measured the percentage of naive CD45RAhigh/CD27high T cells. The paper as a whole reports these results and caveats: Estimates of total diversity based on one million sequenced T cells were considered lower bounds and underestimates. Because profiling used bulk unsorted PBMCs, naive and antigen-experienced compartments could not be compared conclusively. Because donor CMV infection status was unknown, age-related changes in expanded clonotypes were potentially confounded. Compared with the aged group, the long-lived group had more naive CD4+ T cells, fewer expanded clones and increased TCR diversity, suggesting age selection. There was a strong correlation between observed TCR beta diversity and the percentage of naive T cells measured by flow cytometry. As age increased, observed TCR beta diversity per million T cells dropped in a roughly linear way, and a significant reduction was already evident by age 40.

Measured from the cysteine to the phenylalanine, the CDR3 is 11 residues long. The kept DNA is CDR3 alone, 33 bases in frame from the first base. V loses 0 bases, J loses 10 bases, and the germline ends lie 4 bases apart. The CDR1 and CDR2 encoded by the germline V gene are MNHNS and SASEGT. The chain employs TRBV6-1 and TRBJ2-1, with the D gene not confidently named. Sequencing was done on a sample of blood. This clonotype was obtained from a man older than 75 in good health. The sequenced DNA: TGTGCCAGCAGTGAAGCGTACGAGCAGTTCTTC. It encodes CASSEAYEQFF.